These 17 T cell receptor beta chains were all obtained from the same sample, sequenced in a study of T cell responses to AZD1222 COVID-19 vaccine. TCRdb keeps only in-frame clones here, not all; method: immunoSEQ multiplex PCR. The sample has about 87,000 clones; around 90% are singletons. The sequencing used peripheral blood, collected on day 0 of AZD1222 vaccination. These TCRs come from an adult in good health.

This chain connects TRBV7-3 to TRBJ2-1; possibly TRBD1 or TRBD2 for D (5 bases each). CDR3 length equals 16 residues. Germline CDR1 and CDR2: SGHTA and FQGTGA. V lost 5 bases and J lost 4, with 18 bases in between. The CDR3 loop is CASSPISGTSYNEQFF. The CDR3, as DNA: TGTGCCAGCAGCCCCATCTCCGGGACGTCTTACAATGAGCAGTTCTTC.

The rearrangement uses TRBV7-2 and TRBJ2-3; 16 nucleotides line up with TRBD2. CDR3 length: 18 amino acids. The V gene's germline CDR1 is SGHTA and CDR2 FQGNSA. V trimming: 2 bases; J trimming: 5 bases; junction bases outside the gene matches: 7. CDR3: CASSLYMGTSGGVDTQYF. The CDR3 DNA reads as TGTGCCAGCAGCTTATACATGGGGACTAGCGGGGGGGTAGATACGCAGTATTTT.

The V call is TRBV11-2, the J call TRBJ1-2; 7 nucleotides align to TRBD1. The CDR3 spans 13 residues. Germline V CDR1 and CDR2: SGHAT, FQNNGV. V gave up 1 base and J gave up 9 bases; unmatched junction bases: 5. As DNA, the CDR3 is TGTGCCAGCAGCTTAGCGTCAGGGGGTAGCTACACCTTC. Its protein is CASSLASGGSYTF.

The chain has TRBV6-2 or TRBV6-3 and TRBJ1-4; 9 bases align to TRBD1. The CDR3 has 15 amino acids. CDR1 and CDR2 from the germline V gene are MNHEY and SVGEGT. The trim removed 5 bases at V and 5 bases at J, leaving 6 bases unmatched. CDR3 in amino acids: CASSTSGTGNEKLFF. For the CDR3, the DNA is TGTGCCAGCAGTACGTCCGGGACAGGGAATGAAAAACTGTTTTTT.

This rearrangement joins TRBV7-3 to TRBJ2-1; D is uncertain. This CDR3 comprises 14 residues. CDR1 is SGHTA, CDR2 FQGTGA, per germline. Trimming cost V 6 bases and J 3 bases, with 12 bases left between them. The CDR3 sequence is CASSPFWDYNEQFF. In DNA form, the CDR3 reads TGTGCCAGCAGTCCGTTCTGGGACTACAATGAGCAGTTCTTC.

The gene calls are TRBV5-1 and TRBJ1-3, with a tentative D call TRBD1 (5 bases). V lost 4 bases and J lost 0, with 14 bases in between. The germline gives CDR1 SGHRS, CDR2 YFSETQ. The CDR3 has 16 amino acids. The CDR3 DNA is TGCGCCAGCAGCGACGGGACGCTGAACTCTGGAAACACCATATATTTT. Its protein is CASSDGTLNSGNTIYF.

Here the CDR3 reads CASSQGPQGSSGNTIYF. The CDR3, as DNA: TGCGCCAGCAGCCAGGGGCCTCAGGGTTCTTCTGGAAACACCATATATTTT. This sequence joins TRBV4-1 and TRBJ1-3; a weak D match, TRBD1 (5 bases). The germline gives CDR1 MGHRA, CDR2 YSYEKL. V was pared by 3 bases and J by 1 base, with 16 bases between. The CDR3 runs to 17 residues.

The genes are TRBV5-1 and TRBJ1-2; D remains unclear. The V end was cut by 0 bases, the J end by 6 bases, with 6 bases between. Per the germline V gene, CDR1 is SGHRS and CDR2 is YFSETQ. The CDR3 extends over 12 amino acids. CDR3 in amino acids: CASSLAGDGYTF. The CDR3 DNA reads TGCGCCAGCAGCTTGGCCGGAGATGGCTACACCTTC.

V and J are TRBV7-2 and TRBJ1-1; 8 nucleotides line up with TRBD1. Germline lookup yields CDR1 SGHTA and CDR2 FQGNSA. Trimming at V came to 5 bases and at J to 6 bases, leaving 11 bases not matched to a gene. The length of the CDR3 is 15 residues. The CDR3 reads CASSHQGRGRAEAFF. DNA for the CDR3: TGTGCCAGCAGCCACCAGGGCAGGGGGCGGGCTGAAGCTTTCTTT.

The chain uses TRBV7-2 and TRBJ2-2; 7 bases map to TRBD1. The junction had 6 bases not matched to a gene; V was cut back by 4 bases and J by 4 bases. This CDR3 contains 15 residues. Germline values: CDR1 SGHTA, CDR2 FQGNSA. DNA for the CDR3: TGTGCCAGCAGCTGGGGACAGACCCTCACCGGGGAGCTGTTTTTT. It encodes CASSWGQTLTGELFF. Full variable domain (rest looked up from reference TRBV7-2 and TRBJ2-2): GAGVSQSPSNKVTEKGKDVELRCDPISGHTALYWYRQSLGQGLEFLIYFQGNSAPDKSGLPSDRFSAERTGGSVSTLTIQRTQQEDSAVYLCASSWGQTLTGELFFGEGSRLTVL.

The CDR3, as DNA: TGTGCCAGCGAGCGGGACACTTATAATGAAAAACTGTTTTTT. It codes for CASERDTYNEKLFF. The chain carries TRBV6-5 and TRBJ1-4; weak D call: TRBD1 (6 bases). Per germline, CDR1 MNHEY and CDR2 SVGAGI. The CDR3 sequence is 14 residues long. The V end was cut by 8 bases, the J end by 4 bases, with 14 bases between.

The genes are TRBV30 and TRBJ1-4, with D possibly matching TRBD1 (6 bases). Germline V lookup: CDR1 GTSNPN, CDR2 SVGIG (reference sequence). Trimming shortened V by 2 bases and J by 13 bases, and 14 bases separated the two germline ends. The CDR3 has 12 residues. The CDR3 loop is CAWSKGQGSLFF. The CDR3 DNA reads TGTGCCTGGAGTAAGGGACAAGGGTCACTGTTTTTT.

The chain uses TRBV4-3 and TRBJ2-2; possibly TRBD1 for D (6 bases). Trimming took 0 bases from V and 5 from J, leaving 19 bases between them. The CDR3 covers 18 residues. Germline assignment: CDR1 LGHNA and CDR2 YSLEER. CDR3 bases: TGCGCCAGCAGCCAAGATCCTTCCAGGGGTCTGTGGACCGGGGAGCTGTTTTTT. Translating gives CASSQDPSRGLWTGELFF.

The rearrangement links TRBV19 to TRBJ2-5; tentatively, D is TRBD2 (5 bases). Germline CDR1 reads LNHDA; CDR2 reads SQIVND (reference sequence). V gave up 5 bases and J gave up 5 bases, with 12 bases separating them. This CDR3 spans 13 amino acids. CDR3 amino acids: CASSFTRRETQYF. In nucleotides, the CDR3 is TGTGCCAGTAGTTTTACTAGGAGGGAGACCCAGTACTTC.

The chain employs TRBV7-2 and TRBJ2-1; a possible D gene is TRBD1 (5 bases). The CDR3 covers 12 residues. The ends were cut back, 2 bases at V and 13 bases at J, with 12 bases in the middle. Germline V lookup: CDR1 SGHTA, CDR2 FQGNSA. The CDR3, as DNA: TGTGCCAGCAGCTTAAAGTTAAGGGGACAGTTCTTC. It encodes CASSLKLRGQFF.

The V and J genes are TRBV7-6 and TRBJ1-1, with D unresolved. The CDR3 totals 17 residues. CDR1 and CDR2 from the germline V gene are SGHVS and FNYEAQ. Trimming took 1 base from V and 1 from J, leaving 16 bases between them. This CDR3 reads CASSLGYSIKSNTEAFF. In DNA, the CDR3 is TGTGCCAGCAGCTTAGGTTATTCGATTAAATCGAACACTGAAGCTTTCTTT.

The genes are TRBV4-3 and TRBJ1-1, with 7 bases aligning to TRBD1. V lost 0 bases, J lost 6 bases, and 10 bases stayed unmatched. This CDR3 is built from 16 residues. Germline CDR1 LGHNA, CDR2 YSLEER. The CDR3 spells CASSQDRTQGWAEAFF. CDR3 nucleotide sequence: TGCGCCAGCAGCCAAGATCGAACACAGGGGTGGGCTGAAGCTTTCTTT.